The 5 T cell receptor beta chains listed next were all sequenced from one sample in a study of blood T cell repertoires in COVID-19. Assay: immunoSEQ multiplex PCR; the TCRdb copy retains only in-frame clones and omits some. Found here are about 120,000 clones, around 81% of them singletons; the top ten hold around 9.3%. Sequencing used peripheral blood. All receptors come from a human donor in a cohort sampled during active COVID-19.

This chain connects TRBV29-1 to TRBJ2-7, with TRBD1 matching 10 bases. This CDR3 is 13 amino acids long. From germline, CDR1 is SQVTM and CDR2 ANQGSEA. V gave up 5 bases and J gave up 2 bases; unmatched junction bases: 3. The CDR3, as DNA: TGCAGCGTTCGAGGACAGGGGGCCTACGAGCAGTACTTC. Encoded protein: CSVRGQGAYEQYF.

V usage is TRBV24-1 and J usage is TRBJ2-5; D is unclear. Germline CDR1 KGHDR, CDR2 SFDVKD. V dropped 4 bases and J dropped 7 bases, with 6 bases sitting between them. CDR3 length: 11 amino acids. CDR3 sequence reads: CATSDRRTQYF. The CDR3 DNA sequence: TGTGCCACCAGTGACAGGCGGACCCAGTACTTC.

The chain uses TRBV6-2 or TRBV6-3 and TRBJ2-6; D gene uncertain. V lost 0 bases to trimming and J lost 2 bases, with 14 bases between them. There are 18 residues in the CDR3. CDR1 is MNHEY, CDR2 SVGEGT, per germline. In DNA form, the CDR3 reads TGTGCCAGCAGTTACTCGAGGTCTGGCCGCACTGGGGCCAACGTCCTGACTTTC. Translated, it gives CASSYSRSGRTGANVLTF.

The V call is TRBV27, the J call TRBJ2-3; perhaps TRBD2 as D (6 bases). This CDR3 contains 16 residues. V was pared by 1 base and J by 4 bases, with 15 bases between. Germline CDR1 MNHEY, CDR2 SMNVEV (reference sequence). Written as DNA, the CDR3 is TGTGCCAGCAGTTTATTACCCCCACTAGCCGCAGATACGCAGTATTTT. Amino acid sequence: CASSLLPPLAADTQYF.

This clone came up once. The chain recombines TRBV7-9 with TRBJ1-3; the D is unclear. Trimming left V 5 bases short and J 4 bases short, with 18 bases between. Germline values: CDR1 SEHNR, CDR2 FQNEAQ (reference sequence). The CDR3 runs to 16 residues. For the CDR3, the DNA is TGTGCCAGCAGCCCCCGCCAGAGCGCACAAGGAAACACCATATATTTT. Translated: CASSPRQSAQGNTIYF.